These 8 T cell receptor beta chains came from one sample sequenced in a study of shared clonotypes between healthy human individuals. The table came from immunoSEQ multiplex PCR; TCRdb's copy has only in-frame clones and leaves some out. Of about 1.5 million clones listed, roughly 96% were seen once; the top ten hold roughly 1.1%. Sequencing was done on a sample of naive CD4+ T cells sorted from blood. The subset is: CD45RA+ positively selected. The receptors originated from a man under 40 in good health.

This clone was seen only once. The chain combines TRBV28 with TRBJ2-1, with no clear D. V shed 5 bases and J shed 5 bases, with 13 bases lying between them. The CDR3 has 14 residues. Germline V CDR1 and CDR2: MDHEN, SYDVKM. The CDR3 region is CASSSIDINNEQFF. As DNA, the CDR3 is TGTGCCAGCAGTAGCATCGACATAAACAATGAGCAGTTCTTC.

A note on this clone: At the DNA level, this CDR3 is encoded by other sequences in the same sample as well. J is TRBJ2-3 and V is TRBV5-1; 10 nucleotides match TRBD1. The germline V gene encodes CDR1 SGHRS and CDR2 YFSETQ. The CDR3 totals 15 residues. V dropped 0 bases and J dropped 4; count of bases not matched to a gene: 2. In DNA form, the CDR3 reads TGCGCCAGCAGCTTGGCCGGACAGGGGGCAGATACGCAGTATTTT. Translating it yields CASSLAGQGADTQYF.

This chain links TRBV30 with TRBJ2-5; D perhaps matches TRBD2 (5 bases). This CDR3 is 12 amino acids long. Germline assignment: CDR1 GTSNPN and CDR2 SVGIG (reference sequence). Trimming stripped 7 bases from V and 1 base from J, with 10 bases between. Here the CDR3 reads CASRRAQETQYF. CDR3 coding DNA: TGTGCCTCGCGGCGGGCCCAAGAGACCCAGTACTTC.

The rearrangement links TRBV28 to TRBJ2-7, with TRBD1 as a possible D gene (6 bases). The CDR3 extends over 15 amino acids. The V gene's germline CDR1 is MDHEN and CDR2 SYDVKM. With 4 bases removed from V and 2 bases from J, the gap between germline ends came to 15 bases. For the CDR3, the DNA is TGTGCCAGCAGTTCCTCCGACAGGCACCCCTACGAGCAGTACTTC. Translated: CASSSSDRHPYEQYF.

The chain combines TRBV29-1 with TRBJ1-2; D is uncertain. This CDR3 comprises 13 residues. Trimming removed 6 bases at V and 8 bases at J, with 19 bases between. The germline gives CDR1 SQVTM, CDR2 ANQGSEA. The DNA for the CDR3 is TGCAGCGTCGTCTCGCCTCGGGCGGGGGGCTACACCTTC. Its protein product is CSVVSPRAGGYTF. Together with reference TRBV29-1 and TRBJ1-2, the CDR3 gives the full variable domain: SAVISQKPSRDICQRGTSLTIQCQVDSQVTMMFWYRQQPGQSLTLIATANQGSEATYESGFVIDKFPISRPNLTFSTLTVSNMSPEDSSIYLCSVVSPRAGGYTFGSGTRLTVV.

The gene calls are TRBV7-2 and TRBJ2-5; no reliable D call. Trimming pared 2 bases from V and 5 bases from J, leaving 6 bases between. The CDR3 is 12 residues long. Germline CDR1 SGHTA, CDR2 FQGNSA. The CDR3 DNA is TGTGCCAGCAGCTTAAGTTCGGAGACCCAGTACTTC. It yields the protein CASSLSSETQYF.

The V and J genes are TRBV5-1 and TRBJ2-1; possibly TRBD1 or TRBD2 for D (6 bases each). The CDR3 loop spans 15 amino acids. Trimming shortened V by 0 bases and J by 6 bases, and 13 bases separated the two germline ends. Germline CDR1 is SGHRS and CDR2 is YFSETQ. DNA of the CDR3: TGCGCCAGCAGCTTGGTGGGGGGCGCGAGCAATGAGCAGTTCTTC. Amino acid sequence: CASSLVGGASNEQFF.

The rearrangement uses TRBV11-3 and TRBJ2-3, with 11 positions matching TRBD2. V shed 6 bases and J 4 bases; nucleotides not matched to a gene: 6. Germline values: CDR1 SGHNT, CDR2 YENEEA. This CDR3 region has 15 residues. This CDR3 is CASSKTSGRADTQYF. For the CDR3, the DNA is TGTGCCAGCAGTAAAACTAGCGGGAGAGCAGATACGCAGTATTTT. The full variable domain, in which reference TRBV11-3 and TRBJ2-3 provide the parts outside the CDR3, is EAGVVQSPRYKIIEKKQPVAFWCNPISGHNTLYWYLQNLGQGPELLIRYENEEAVDDSQLPKDRFSAERLKGVDSTLKIQPAELGDSAVYLCASSKTSGRADTQYFGPGTRLTVL.